This section outlines one T cell receptor (beta chain) sequence together with its context. What it binds is not known. In the PCR, 60 Vbeta and 13 Jbeta primers were used. The repertoire was sequenced with immunoSEQ multiplex PCR; TCRdb's copy has only in-frame clones and lacks some. The sample comprises under 200,000 clones, more than 60% of which are singletons, and 6.5% to 8.5% rests with the top ten. This sample is part of a study of cytomegalovirus exposure and HLA in healthy donors. For the study at large: There were 117 million unique TCR beta sequences, drawn from roughly 200 million T cells, in an earlier analysis.

With V trimmed by 2 bases and J by 8 bases, 5 bases remained unmatched. The CDR3 consists of 15 residues. Germline CDR1 KGHSH, CDR2 LQKENI. Broader study findings: An analysis was carried out later, and it reportedly showed fewer N-insertions in an Asian-associated ancestry cluster than the roughly 670-donor mean. Follow-up analysis later connected one missense variant in DCLRE1C with trimming of TCR beta V- and J-genes. What was likely a sequencing artifact was a cluster of highly shared sequence variants.

The TCR originated in a middle-aged woman in good health and CMV-seropositive. Sequencing was carried out using PBMCs. This chain links TRBV18 with TRBJ2-1, with 11 bases fitting TRBD1. The CDR3 sequence: CASSPRTGGIDEQFF. As DNA, the CDR3 is TGTGCCAGCTCACCAAGGACAGGGGGCATTGATGAGCAGTTCTTC.